This passage covers 31 T cell receptor beta chains from one sample sequenced in a study of vaccination and CD4 T cells after COVID-19. The Oncomine TCR Beta short-read assay sequenced DNA from cultured CD4+ T cells. TCRdb processed the PCR reads anew with MiXCR; each CDR3 protein has one entry. This table has around 5,300 distinct CDR3 sequences, around 30% appearing once. The antigens these receptors bind are not known. The sample's treatment: approximately nine-day PBMC culture with coronavirus spike peptide pools or control peptides (ViraFEST assay). The source material was CD4+ T cells from blood, cultured in vitro, sampled after SARS-CoV-2 vaccination. These receptors originate from a human donor who had recovered from COVID-19.

The rearrangement uses TRBV3-1 and TRBJ1-6, with no clear D. Germline loops: CDR1 LGHDT, CDR2 YNNKEL (reference sequence). The CDR3 length is 16 residues. V shed 0 bases and J shed 0 bases, with 6 bases lying between them. The CDR3 loop is CASSQEGSSYNSPLHF. The CDR3 DNA reads TGTGCCAGCAGCCAAGAGGGAAGCTCCTATAATTCACCCCTCCACTTT.

V and J are TRBV5-8 and TRBJ2-1, with 10 bases matching TRBD2. The CDR3 runs 15 residues. Trimming removed 4 bases from V and 4 bases from J; junction bases left unmatched: 5. Germline-derived CDR1 and CDR2 are SGHTS and YDEGEE. Here the CDR3 reads CASSTGTSVYNEQFF. The CDR3 nucleotides are TGTGCCAGCAGCACGGGGACTAGCGTATACAATGAGCAGTTCTTC.

In this sample, this clonotype turned up a few times. The chain has TRBV12-3 or TRBV12-4 and TRBJ1-6, with 10 bases aligning to TRBD1. This CDR3 is 16 amino acids long. Losses at the gene ends were 5 bases for V and 7 bases for J; bases not matched to a gene: 8. This CDR3 reads CASSTRMTGGNSPLHF. The CDR3 DNA is TGTGCCAGCAGTACCCGCATGACAGGGGGCAATTCACCCCTCCACTTT.

The V call is TRBV20-1, the J call TRBJ2-2; D unclear. The CDR3 runs 15 residues. Looked up from germline, CDR1 is DFQATT and CDR2 is SNEGSKA (reference sequence). Trimming cost V 6 bases and J 5 bases, with 19 bases left between them. CDR3 in DNA: TGCAGTGCCCCATTCCATCGCGGCGGTACCGGGGAGCTGTTTTTT. It yields the protein CSAPFHRGGTGELFF.

This clonotype is categorized as hyperexpanded. CDR3 residues: CASSSASGGYEQYF. The CDR3 DNA sequence: TGTGCCAGCAGCTCCGCCAGCGGGGGCTACGAGCAGTACTTC. The chain joins TRBV7-6 to TRBJ2-7; TRBD2 matches at 8 bases. This CDR3 spans 14 amino acids. Germline assignment: CDR1 SGHVS and CDR2 FNYEAQ. The trim removed 4 bases at V and 3 bases at J, leaving 5 bases unmatched.

This clonotype turned up a few times. This chain connects TRBV7-9 to TRBJ2-5; 11 positions match TRBD2. Germline trimming cut 5 bases from V and 0 bases from J; bases unmatched to any gene: 8. This CDR3 has 17 residues. The V gene's germline CDR1 is SEHNR and CDR2 FQNEAQ (reference sequence). The DNA for the CDR3 is TGTGCCAGCAGCCGCCTACGACTAGCGGGGTACCAAGAGACCCAGTACTTC. The encoded protein is CASSRLRLAGYQETQYF.

On this clonotype: Being one base from a much bigger clone, this may be a read error. This sequence joins TRBV7-9 and TRBJ2-3, with D unresolved. Germline V gives CDR1 SEHNR, CDR2 FQNEAQ (reference sequence). CDR3 length: 15 amino acids. The germline V and J ends were trimmed by 5 bases and 1 base, with 13 bases remaining between them. Here the CDR3 reads CASSPLSAGTDTQYF. The CDR3 DNA reads as TGTGCCAGCAGCCCGTTATCAGCTGGCACAGATACGCAGTATTTT. Full variable domain (rest looked up from reference TRBV7-9 and TRBJ2-3): DTGVSQNPRHKITKRGQNVTFRCDPISEHNRLYWYRQTLGQGPEFLTYFQNEAQLEKSRLLSDRFSAERPKGSFSTLEIQRTEQGDSAMYLCASSPLSAGTDTQYFGPGTRLTVL.

Comment on this clonotype: Relative to the germline gene, one junction end is altered; a read error may explain this. In DNA form, the CDR3 reads TGTGCCTGGAGGGTTCACCAAGAGACCCTGTACTTC. Its translation is CAWRVHQETLYF. The chain joins TRBV30 to TRBJ2-5; D not certain. The length of the CDR3 is 12 residues. Germline CDR1 is GTSNPN and CDR2 is SVGIG (reference sequence).

This clonotype appeared a few times. V and J are TRBV21-1 and TRBJ2-5; the table names TRBD1, a call not compared with the DNA. TRBV21-1 is a listed pseudogene. The CDR3 runs to 15 residues. The CDR3 sequence is CASSTRRGPQETQYF. CDR3 bases: TGTGCCAGCAGCACGAGACGGGGGCCCCAAGAGACCCAGTACTTC.

This clonotype was seen only a few times. This rearrangement joins TRBV10-3 to TRBJ2-7; TRBD1 matches 7 bases. The CDR3 length is 12 residues. The trim removed 6 bases at V and 5 bases at J, leaving 4 bases unmatched. Germline V gives CDR1 ENHRY, CDR2 SYGVKD. CDR3 in amino acids: CAISTDRDEQYF. The CDR3 nucleotides read TGTGCCATCAGCACCGACAGGGACGAGCAGTACTTC.

This clonotype was detected a few times. The rearrangement links TRBV10-3 to TRBJ1-2; D uncertain. The CDR3 spans 11 residues. From germline, CDR1 is ENHRY and CDR2 SYGVKD. The CDR3 sequence is CQRRVDYGYTF. In DNA form, the CDR3 reads TGTCAGCGACGGGTCGACTATGGCTACACCTTC.

The genes are TRBV6-1 and TRBJ1-1; 10 bases line up with TRBD1. Germline CDR1 and CDR2: MNHNS and SASEGT. The CDR3 has 14 residues. J lost 4 bases, V lost 7 bases, and 6 bases had no gene match. The CDR3 nucleotides are TGTGCCAGCATTAGACAGGGGGCGAGCACTGAAGCTTTCTTT. This codes for CASIRQGASTEAFF.

This clonotype has more than one count but fewer than ten. The chain is built from TRBV5-4 and TRBJ2-1; 7 positions agree with TRBD2. Germline V CDR1 and CDR2: SGHNT, YYREEE (reference sequence). The junction had 10 bases not matched to a gene; V was cut back by 1 base and J by 6 bases. The CDR3 length is 16 residues. This chain's CDR3 is CASSLRLAGEGNEQFF. CDR3 sequence (DNA): TGTGCCAGCAGCTTGAGGTTAGCGGGCGAAGGCAATGAGCAGTTCTTC.

The chain links TRBV6-1 to TRBJ2-7; possibly TRBD1 for D (6 bases). From germline, CDR1 is MNHNS and CDR2 SASEGT. V was clipped by 6 bases and J by 5 bases, with 14 bases between them. The CDR3 length is 13 residues. This chain's CDR3 is CASSRLGGDEQYF. The DNA of the CDR3 is TGTGCCAGCAGCCGGCTAGGGGGAGACGAGCAGTACTTC.

As concerns this clonotype: One end of the junction does not line up with germline, which may come from a read error. This chain uses TRBV2 with TRBJ2-6; D may be TRBD1 (5 bases). This CDR3 spans 13 amino acids. Germline CDR1 reads SNHLY; CDR2 reads FYNNEI. In nucleotides, the CDR3 is TGTGCCAGCGGGAAATCTGGGGCCAACGCCCTGACTTTC. Translated: CASGKSGANALTF. Full variable domain (outside the CDR3, taken from reference TRBV2 and TRBJ2-6): EPEVTQTPSHQVTQMGQEVILRCVPISNHLYFYWYRQILGQKVEFLVSFYNNEISEKSEIFDDQFSVERPDGSNFTLKIRSTKLEDSAMYFCASGKSGANALTFGAGSRLTVL.

This clonotype has a handful of counts. The V gene is TRBV6-1, the J gene TRBJ2-2; D perhaps matches TRBD1 (6 bases). CDR3 length: 15 amino acids. The germline V and J ends were trimmed by 6 bases and 4 bases, with 15 bases remaining between them. CDR1 and CDR2 from the germline V gene are MNHNS and SASEGT. The CDR3 region has the DNA TGTGCCAGCAGGCACCACAGGGAAAGCACCGGGGAGCTGTTTTTT. Its protein product is CASRHHRESTGELFF.

This clonotype was seen a few times. This rearrangement joins TRBV6-5 to TRBJ1-1, with TRBD1 matching over 9 bases. Germline assignment: CDR1 MNHEY and CDR2 SVGAGI. V shed 4 bases and J 3 bases; nucleotides not matched to a gene: 15. This CDR3 is built from 18 residues. The CDR3 protein is CASSSLGRQGGRDTEAFF. The CDR3 bases are TGTGCCAGCAGTTCTCTAGGGAGACAGGGGGGACGGGACACTGAAGCTTTCTTT.

The chain joins TRBV4-2 to TRBJ2-7; 14 nucleotides align to TRBD2. The CDR3 totals 16 residues. Germline assignment: CDR1 LGHNA and CDR2 YNFKEQ. The V and J ends lost 4 bases and 5 bases, in that order; junction bases with no gene match: 7. DNA of the CDR3: TGTGCCAGCAGCCCGGGGACTAGCGGGAGTTTCCACGAGCAGTACTTC. Its translation: CASSPGTSGSFHEQYF.

This clonotype was detected once. The chain carries TRBV6-4 and TRBJ2-7, with TRBD1 identical over 7 bases. CDR3 length equals 18 residues. The germline gives CDR1 MRHNA, CDR2 SNTAGT. The J segment lost 6 bases and the V segment lost 2 bases, leaving 19 bases of the junction unmatched. CDR3 loop: CASSDHSFLHRGHGEQYF. For the CDR3, the DNA is TGTGCCAGCAGTGACCACAGTTTTTTACACAGGGGTCATGGCGAGCAGTACTTC.

The chain joins TRBV10-3 to TRBJ2-3, with 7 bases that match TRBD2. The CDR3 extends over 15 amino acids. V was clipped by 4 bases and J by 0 bases; unmatched bases: 4. Germline V gene data show CDR1 as ENHRY and CDR2 as SYGVKD. CDR3 bases: TGTGCCATCAGTGGACGCGGGAGAAGCACAGATACGCAGTATTTT. It yields the protein CAISGRGRSTDTQYF.

The rearrangement links TRBV20-1 to TRBJ2-3, with TRBD2 matching 7 bases. Germline loops: CDR1 DFQATT, CDR2 SNEGSKA (reference sequence). The CDR3 has 19 amino acids. Unmatched junction bases numbered 21, after V lost 5 bases and J lost 1 base. The CDR3 DNA reads as TGCAGTGCTGGCTCTGGTCCTAGCGGTCTCCTTGGGGGCACAGATACGCAGTATTTT. Translated, it gives CSAGSGPSGLLGGTDTQYF.

The genes are TRBV19 and TRBJ2-7; 8 bases are shared with TRBD1. V shed 4 bases, J shed 7 bases, and the junction held 9 bases outside the gene matches. From germline, CDR1 is LNHDA and CDR2 SQIVND (reference sequence). There are 14 residues in the CDR3. CDR3: CASSNPGQGREQYF. The CDR3 nucleotides read TGTGCCAGTAGTAACCCCGGACAGGGACGGGAGCAGTACTTC.

The chain has TRBV7-9 and TRBJ2-7; the match to TRBD1 covers 9 bases. The CDR3 contains 13 residues. V shed 6 bases and J 6 bases; nucleotides not matched to a gene: 6. Germline loops: CDR1 SEHNR, CDR2 FQNEAQ (reference sequence). The DNA of the CDR3 is TGTGCCAGCAGACGGGACAGGGAGGCCGAGCAGTACTTC. Amino acid sequence: CASRRDREAEQYF.

The J gene is TRBJ2-7, the V gene TRBV7-2; D remains ambiguous. The germline V gene encodes CDR1 SGHTA and CDR2 FQGNSA. Trimming shortened V by 1 base and J by 4 bases, and 2 bases separated the two germline ends. The CDR3 is made up of 11 amino acids. The CDR3 DNA reads TGTGCCAGCAGCTTAGTTTACGAGCAGTACTTC. Its translation is CASSLVYEQYF.

The chain links TRBV7-8 to TRBJ2-2, with 10 bases matching TRBD2. CDR3 length equals 18 residues. Looked up from germline, CDR1 is SGHVS and CDR2 is FQNEAQ. The trim removed 5 bases at V and 4 bases at J, leaving 13 bases unmatched. DNA of the CDR3: TGTGCCAGCAGCCAAAACTATCTAGCGGGAGATGGCACCGGGGAGCTGTTTTTT. Translation: CASSQNYLAGDGTGELFF.

By proportion, this clonotype is large. This chain joins TRBV5-5 and TRBJ2-7, with TRBD2 as a possible D gene (5 bases). V was clipped by 4 bases and J by 3 bases, with 17 bases between them. CDR3 length: 15 residues. Germline values: CDR1 SGHKS, CDR2 YYEKEE (reference sequence). The CDR3 bases are TGTGCCAGCAGCCACCGGGGTGGCCCTTACTACGAGCAGTACTTC. It yields the protein CASSHRGGPYYEQYF. The full variable domain, in which reference TRBV5-5 and TRBJ2-7 provide the parts outside the CDR3, is DAGVTQSPTHLIKTRGQQVTLRCSPISGHKSVSWYQQVLGQGPQFIFQYYEKEERGRGNFPDRFSARQFPNYSSELNVNALLLGDSALYLCASSHRGGPYYEQYFGPGTRLTVT.

This clonotype was seen only once. The chain uses TRBV30 and TRBJ2-6; D might be TRBD1 (6 bases). Trimming shortened V by 0 bases and J by 0 bases, and 15 bases separated the two germline ends. This CDR3 is built from 18 residues. Germline V lookup: CDR1 GTSNPN, CDR2 SVGIG (reference sequence). The CDR3 loop reads CAWSVVGGPLSGANVLTF. The CDR3 DNA follows: TGTGCCTGGAGTGTGGTAGGGGGTCCCCTCTCTGGGGCCAACGTCCTGACTTTC.

The V gene is TRBV24-1, the J gene TRBJ2-6, with a weak D call TRBD1 (5 bases). Trimming took 7 bases from V and 4 from J, leaving 22 bases between them. The germline V gene encodes CDR1 KGHDR and CDR2 SFDVKD. The CDR3 contains 18 residues. The CDR3 loop is CATSPGHPIRAGANVLTF. In nucleotides, the CDR3 is TGTGCCACCAGCCCCGGACATCCTATTAGAGCGGGGGCCAACGTCCTGACTTTC.

The chain joins TRBV7-3 to TRBJ1-5; a weak D match, TRBD1 (6 bases). The CDR3 has 13 amino acids. V lost 5 bases and J lost 6, with 11 bases in between. Germline V gene sequence: CDR1 SGHTA, CDR2 FQGTGA. The CDR3 bases are TGTGCCAGCAGCCCTGAGGACAGTCAGCCCCAGCATTTT. The encoded protein is CASSPEDSQPQHF.

This clonotype has a handful of counts. The rearrangement joins TRBV5-7 to TRBJ1-6; no clear D gene. TRBV5-7 is an ORF, with its function uncertain. The V and J ends lost 4 bases and 7 bases respectively, with 18 bases between them. The CDR3 contains 16 residues. The CDR3 protein is CASSPPGRARNSPLHF. In DNA form, the CDR3 reads TGTGCCAGCAGCCCCCCCGGGCGGGCCCGGAATTCACCCCTCCACTTT.

Only a few counts were recorded for this clonotype. The chain uses TRBV20-1 and TRBJ1-1, with D perhaps TRBD1 (5 bases). Between the trimmed V and J ends, which lost 6 bases and 4 bases, there was a span of 12 bases. The CDR3 sequence is 12 residues long. CDR1 and CDR2 (germline): DFQATT, SNEGSKA (reference sequence). The CDR3 nucleotides are TGCAGTGCCCCGCGTCAGGGCACTGAAGCTTTCTTT. Protein sequence: CSAPRQGTEAFF.